Below are 21 T cell receptor beta chains sequenced from a single sample in a study of T cells expressing NK-cell markers. No DNA is given; TCRdb re-called the 5' RACE reads and lists each CDR3 protein once. The record lists approximately 170,000 distinct CDR3 sequences, of which the ten most abundant hold just over 20%. The sequencing sample was made of blood T cells: a sorted CD56 or NKG2C T cell subset, CD4+ or CD8+ T cells, or bulk PBMC T cells (not recorded which). All receptors derive from a man aged 18-75 years in good health.

The genes are TRBV11-2 and TRBJ2-7. Germline V CDR1 and CDR2: SGHAT, FQNNGV. This CDR3 spans 12 amino acids. CDR3 sequence reads: CASSLSQNEQYF. The whole variable domain, filled in from reference TRBV11-2 and TRBJ2-7, reads EAGVAQSPRYKIIEKRQSVAFWCNPISGHATLYWYQQILGQGPKLLIQFQNNGVVDDSQLPKDRFSAERLKGVDSTLKIQPAKLEDSAVYLCASSLSQNEQYFGPGTRLTVT.

The chain carries TRBV27 and TRBJ2-7. This CDR3 spans 13 amino acids. Germline CDR1 reads MNHEY; CDR2 reads SMNVEV (reference sequence). The CDR3 sequence: CASGVARPYEQYF.

J is TRBJ2-3 and V is TRBV3-1; TCRdb returns TRBD1, unconfirmable since there is no DNA. There are 15 residues in the CDR3. Germline assignment: CDR1 LGHDT and CDR2 YNNKEL (reference sequence). The CDR3 reads CASSQAPGYTDTQYF.

CDR3 residues: CASSDRGLTYNEQFF. The chain joins TRBV2 to TRBJ2-1; the D call of TRBD1 rests on TCRdb alone, since no DNA is present to check it. The CDR3 has 15 residues. CDR1 and CDR2 (germline): SNHLY, FYNNEI.

The rearrangement links TRBV7-9 to TRBJ2-3. The CDR3 loop spans 13 amino acids. Per germline, CDR1 SEHNR and CDR2 FQNEAQ (reference sequence). CDR3 sequence reads: CASLAFHTDTQYF.

V is TRBV28 and J is TRBJ2-3; TCRdb gives TRBD1 as the D gene, but with no DNA this cannot be confirmed. The CDR3 sequence is 14 residues long. CDR1 and CDR2 (germline): MDHEN, SYDVKM. The CDR3 sequence: CASSPAGDTDTQYF.

The rearrangement uses TRBV30 and TRBJ1-1. The germline gives CDR1 GTSNPN, CDR2 SVGIG (reference sequence). This CDR3 spans 13 amino acids. The CDR3 sequence: CAWSVSSNTEAFF.

V gene TRBV30 combines with J gene TRBJ2-3; the TRBD1 assignment by TCRdb is unverifiable without DNA. The germline gives CDR1 GTSNPN, CDR2 SVGIG (reference sequence). The CDR3 runs 15 residues. Here the CDR3 reads CAWSLGTALVDTQYF. Combining the CDR3 with reference TRBV30 and TRBJ2-3 gives the whole variable domain SQTIHQWPATLVQPVGSPLSLECTVEGTSNPNLYWYRQAAGRGLQLLFYSVGIGQISSEVPQNLSASRPQDRQFILSSKKLLLSDSGFYLCAWSLGTALVDTQYFGPGTRLTVL.

The V gene is TRBV7-9, the J gene TRBJ1-2. There are 16 residues in the CDR3. The germline CDR1 and CDR2 sequences are SEHNR and FQNEAQ (reference sequence). The CDR3 spells CASSLAMVRGPGGYTF.

This chain uses TRBV6-1 with TRBJ2-1. The CDR3 extends over 15 amino acids. CDR1 MNHNS and CDR2 SASEGT come from the germline V gene. CDR3 sequence: CASSGSEIFYNEQFF.

The rearrangement links TRBV11-1 to TRBJ2-3; TCRdb designates TRBD2, a call that cannot be tested without DNA. The CDR3 runs to 16 residues. From germline, CDR1 is SGHAT and CDR2 FQDESV (reference sequence). The CDR3 spells CASSLLPRGGTDTQYF.

V gene TRBV9 combines with J gene TRBJ2-2; TCRdb gives TRBD2 as the D gene, but with no DNA this cannot be confirmed. This CDR3 is 17 amino acids long. The V gene's germline CDR1 is SGDLS and CDR2 YYNGEE. CDR3 in amino acids: CASSVNLAGSGTGELFF.

The chain has TRBV5-6 and TRBJ1-1. The CDR3 loop spans 14 amino acids. Germline V CDR1 and CDR2: SGHDT, YYEEEE. CDR3 sequence: CASSLKPFADEAFF. Full variable domain (outside the CDR3, taken from reference TRBV5-6 and TRBJ1-1): DAGVTQSPTHLIKTRGQQVTLRCSPKSGHDTVSWYQQALGQGPQFIFQYYEEEERQRGNFPDRFSGHQFPNYSSELNVNALLLGDSALYLCASSLKPFADEAFFGQGTRLTVV.

V gene TRBV2 combines with J gene TRBJ1-1. The CDR3 totals 14 residues. Germline CDR1 reads SNHLY; CDR2 reads FYNNEI. CDR3 amino acids: CASSERAGNTEAFF.

This chain connects TRBV6-5 to TRBJ2-5; absent DNA, TCRdb's TRBD1 call cannot be checked. CDR3 length: 15 residues. Germline lookup yields CDR1 MNHEY and CDR2 SVGAGI. CDR3: CASSSVGGPPETQYF.

This sequence joins TRBV18 and TRBJ1-5. The germline gives CDR1 KGHSH, CDR2 LQKENI. The length of the CDR3 is 13 residues. The CDR3: CASSRGGSWPQHF.

The CDR3 sequence: CASSKTASHYNEQFF. The chain combines TRBV7-8 with TRBJ2-1. Germline CDR1 and CDR2: SGHVS and FQNEAQ. The CDR3 runs to 15 residues.

The chain carries TRBV12-3 or TRBV12-4 and TRBJ1-2; TCRdb indicates TRBD1, and absent DNA this call remains unverified. The CDR3 has 12 residues. The chain's CDR3 is CASGDRYYGYTF.

This chain links TRBV2 with TRBJ1-6. The CDR3 is 16 residues long. CDR1 is SNHLY, CDR2 FYNNEI, per germline. CDR3 sequence: CARGLGQSSYNSPLHF. Supplemented by reference TRBV2 and TRBJ1-6, the full variable domain reads EPEVTQTPSHQVTQMGQEVILRCVPISNHLYFYWYRQILGQKVEFLVSFYNNEISEKSEIFDDQFSVERPDGSNFTLKIRSTKLEDSAMYFCARGLGQSSYNSPLHFGNGTRLTVT.

CDR3 in amino acids: CASSEAAGGPDTQYF. This chain uses TRBV6-1 with TRBJ2-3; TCRdb's D call of TRBD2 is untestable without DNA. This CDR3 has 15 amino acids. Germline CDR1 reads MNHNS; CDR2 reads SASEGT.

The V and J genes are TRBV5-1 and TRBJ1-1; the D call from TCRdb, TRBD1, cannot be confirmed without DNA. Germline lookup yields CDR1 SGHRS and CDR2 YFSETQ. The CDR3 has 16 amino acids. The CDR3 is CASSSFGTEMNTEAFF. The full variable domain, completed using reference TRBV5-1 and TRBJ1-1, is KAGVTQTPRYLIKTRGQQVTLSCSPISGHRSVSWYQQTPGQGLQFLFEYFSETQRNKGNFPGRFSGRQFSNSRSEMNVSTLELGDSALYLCASSSFGTEMNTEAFFGQGTRLTVV.